This record covers a single TCR beta chain. The authors sequenced TCR beta from blood CD8+ and CD4+ T cells. Negative isolation yielded the CD8+ and CD4+ T cells, while FACS enriched the TEMRA cells. This sample stems from a study of CD8 T cells in Susac syndrome. Germline V gives CDR1 SEHNR, CDR2 FQNEAQ (reference sequence). The CDR3 extends over 14 amino acids. V trimming: 6 bases; J trimming: 4 bases; junction bases outside the gene matches: 8. RNA, at about 0.45 to 1 ug, was reverse transcribed with random hexamers. TCRdb called the immunoSEQ multiplex PCR reads again in MiXCR, with one record for every CDR3 protein. The sample contains 300,000 to 350,000 distinct CDR3 sequences, about 91% of which appear only once.

This sequence was found in a human donor with multiple sclerosis. This chain uses TRBV7-9 with TRBJ1-2; 7 bases fit TRBD1. Source material: CD4+ T cells from PBMCs. The CDR3 sequence is CASRQSAGGYGYTF. CDR3 in DNA: TGTGCCAGCAGACAATCGGCAGGGGGCTATGGCTACACCTTC.